This is a list of T cell receptor beta chains from one sample in a study of blood T cell repertoires in COVID-19. Libraries were prepared by immunoSEQ multiplex PCR; TCRdb keeps only in-frame clonotypes and omits some of them. The sample has about 66,000 clones; over 85% are singletons. Sequenced input: peripheral blood. These receptors all stem from a man aged 60-69 years with acute or convalescent COVID-19. The conserved cysteine and the conserved F or W are not part of the CDR3 here.

v_gene: TRBV3-1/TRBV3-2
j_gene: TRBJ2-7
CDR3aa: ASSQDPGQGAFEQY

v_gene: TRBV11-2
j_gene: TRBJ2-7
CDR3aa: ASSLVAEEQY

v_gene: TRBV18
j_gene: TRBJ2-1
CDR3aa: ASSPDREEF

v_gene: TRBV6-5
j_gene: TRBJ1-1
CDR3aa: ASRNGGRNTEAF

v_gene: TRBV24-1
j_gene: TRBJ1-4
CDR3aa: ATSDLGSGGREKLF

v_gene: TRBV6-5
j_gene: TRBJ2-1
CDR3aa: ASRRGGYNEQF

v_gene: TRBV2
j_gene: TRBJ2-5
CDR3aa: ASSGTGWSETQY

v_gene: TRBV5-4
j_gene: TRBJ1-3
CDR3aa: ASSLGPLSSGNTIY

v_gene: TRBV5-1
j_gene: TRBJ2-3
CDR3aa: ASSFSGASTDTQY

v_gene: TRBV5-3
j_gene: TRBJ1-3
CDR3aa: ARFVIQGYGNTIY

v_gene: TRBV14
j_gene: TRBJ1-2
CDR3aa: ASSPGEYGYT

v_gene: TRBV27
j_gene: TRBJ1-1
CDR3aa: ASRPGWGGGRNTEAF

v_gene: TRBV9
j_gene: TRBJ2-3
CDR3aa: ASSKTGMRTDTQY

v_gene: TRBV29-1
j_gene: TRBJ1-1
CDR3aa: SVEPAGATEAF

v_gene: TRBV7-9
j_gene: TRBJ2-2
CDR3aa: ASSQSGGRNTGELF

v_gene: TRBV2
j_gene: TRBJ2-3
CDR3aa: ATGPPLTDTQY

v_gene: TRBV30
j_gene: TRBJ1-1
CDR3aa: AWSVRAGDYTEAF

v_gene: TRBV4-1
j_gene: TRBJ2-1
CDR3aa: ASSYRTSGGPSDEQF

v_gene: TRBV18
j_gene: TRBJ2-3
CDR3aa: ASSPLGQGSTDTQY

v_gene: TRBV7-8
j_gene: TRBJ1-1
CDR3aa: ASSLIPNTEAF

v_gene: TRBV3-1/TRBV3-2
j_gene: TRBJ1-1
CDR3aa: ASSQDQRRPF

v_gene: TRBV2
j_gene: TRBJ1-1
CDR3aa: ASGASAF

v_gene: TRBV5-6
j_gene: TRBJ2-1
CDR3aa: ASSERETYNEQF

v_gene: TRBV5-1
j_gene: TRBJ1-2
CDR3aa: ASSLGVGAYGYT

v_gene: TRBV29-1
j_gene: TRBJ2-1
CDR3aa: SARDNSYNEQF

v_gene: TRBV4-2
j_gene: TRBJ1-5
CDR3aa: ASSQALYQPQH

v_gene: TRBV7-2
j_gene: TRBJ1-4
CDR3aa: ASSFRAEEKLF

v_gene: TRBV5-6
j_gene: TRBJ1-3
CDR3aa: ASSPSDRASSRTIY